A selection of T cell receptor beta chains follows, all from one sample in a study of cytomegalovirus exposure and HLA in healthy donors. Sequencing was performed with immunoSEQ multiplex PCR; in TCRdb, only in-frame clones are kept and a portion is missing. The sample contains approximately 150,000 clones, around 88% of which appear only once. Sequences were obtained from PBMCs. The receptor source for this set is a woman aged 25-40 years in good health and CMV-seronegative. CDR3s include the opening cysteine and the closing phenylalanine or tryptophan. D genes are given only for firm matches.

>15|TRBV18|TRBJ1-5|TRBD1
CASSTGTGGNQPQHF
TGTGCCAGCTCAACTGGGACAGGGGGCAATCAGCCCCAGCATTTT
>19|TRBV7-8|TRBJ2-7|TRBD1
CASSLGTGGWRTSSYEQYF
TGTGCCAGCAGCTTGGGGACAGGGGGCTGGCGGACTAGCTCCTACGAGCAGTACTTC
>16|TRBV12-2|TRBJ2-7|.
CASRLAPPRGDYEQYF
TGTGCAAGTCGCTTAGCTCCCCCGCGGGGGGACTACGAGCAGTACTTC
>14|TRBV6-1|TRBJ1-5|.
CASSETAGDQLQHF
TGTGCCAGCAGTGAAACGGCGGGGGATCAGCTCCAGCATTTT
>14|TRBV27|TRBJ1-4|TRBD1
CASSSDRENEKLFF
TGTGCCAGCAGTTCCGACAGGGAAAATGAAAAACTGTTTTTT
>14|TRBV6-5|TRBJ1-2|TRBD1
CASSPVQGAYGYTF
TGTGCCAGCAGCCCCGTACAGGGGGCTTATGGCTACACCTTC
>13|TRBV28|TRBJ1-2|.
CASSPLDLAGYTF
TGTGCCAGCAGCCCTTTGGACTTAGCTGGCTACACCTTC
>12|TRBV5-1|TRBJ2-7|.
CASSLQGYEQYF
TGCGCCAGCAGCTTGCAGGGCTACGAGCAGTACTTC
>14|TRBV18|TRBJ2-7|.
CASSPYRASYEQYF
TGTGCCAGCTCACCGTACAGGGCCTCCTACGAGCAGTACTTC
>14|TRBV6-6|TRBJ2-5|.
CASSRQGSQETQYF
TGTGCCAGCAGCCGTCAGGGCAGCCAAGAGACCCAGTACTTC
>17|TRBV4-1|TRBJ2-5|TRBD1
CASSQGLKDRPEETQYF
TGCGCCAGCAGCCAAGGTTTAAAGGACAGGCCCGAAGAGACCCAGTACTTC
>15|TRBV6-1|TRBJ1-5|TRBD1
CASSGRQGSNQPQHF
TGTGCCAGCAGTGGGAGACAGGGAAGCAATCAGCCCCAGCATTTT
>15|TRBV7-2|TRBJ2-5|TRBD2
CATRERGHPQETQYF
TGTGCCACCCGAGAGCGGGGCCACCCTCAAGAGACCCAGTACTTC
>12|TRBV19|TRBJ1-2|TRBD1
CATSDRAVGYTF
TGTGCCACCTCAGACAGGGCCGTTGGCTACACCTTC
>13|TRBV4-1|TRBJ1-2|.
CASSPSANYGYTF
TGCGCCAGCAGCCCTTCGGCTAACTATGGCTACACCTTC
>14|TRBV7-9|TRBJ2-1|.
CASSLGDSGNEQFF
TGTGCCAGCAGCTTAGGGGACTCCGGCAATGAGCAGTTCTTC